This TCR beta chain was recovered during a study of control samples from healthy donors and cancer patients. Trimming took 7 bases from V and 0 from J; bases not matched to a gene: 18. This CDR3 has 19 amino acids. Germline values: CDR1 LNHDA, CDR2 SQIVND (reference sequence). Sequencing used immunoSEQ multiplex PCR; TCRdb keeps in-frame clones, though not all of them. The table records tens of thousands of clones, approximately 93% of them present only once. The rearrangement joins TRBV19 to TRBJ1-5; 7 bases match TRBD1. This clonotype was obtained from a woman aged 40 to 50 with lung cancer. The sample comprised PBMCs. The CDR3 sequence: CASTTLFTGQWSSNQPQHF. CDR3 in DNA: TGTGCCAGTACCACCCTTTTCACGGGACAGTGGAGTAGCAATCAGCCCCAGCATTTT. The variable domain in full, with the rest retrieved from reference TRBV19 and TRBJ1-5, is DGGITQSPKYLFRKEGQNVTLSCEQNLNHDAMYWYRQDPGQGLRLIYYSQIVNDFQKGDIAEGYSVSREKKESFPLTVTSAQKNPTAFYLCASTTLFTGQWSSNQPQHFGDGTRLSIL.